Described below is a single T cell receptor (beta chain) sequence and its context. Donors were drawn from the approximately 110-subject validation cohort, separate from the roughly 700-subject first cohort. The CDR3 runs to 17 residues. CDR1 SGDLS and CDR2 YYNGEE come from the germline V gene. The germline V and J ends were trimmed by 0 bases and 2 bases, with 16 bases remaining between them. The table came from immunoSEQ multiplex PCR; TCRdb's copy has only in-frame clones and leaves some out. Among 100,000 to 150,000 clones listed, about nine tenths were seen once. The data derive from a study of cytomegalovirus exposure and HLA in healthy donors. Study overall: The approximately 110 validation repertoires used the same platform as the approximately 670 first-cohort repertoires, a later analysis reported.

The source material was PBMCs. The rearrangement uses TRBV9 and TRBJ2-3; D gene ambiguous. This receptor was obtained from a woman younger than 30 in good health and CMV-seronegative. The CDR3 region is CASSVDLTSWATDTQYF. The DNA of the CDR3 is TGTGCCAGCAGCGTAGACCTTACGTCGTGGGCCACAGATACGCAGTATTTT.